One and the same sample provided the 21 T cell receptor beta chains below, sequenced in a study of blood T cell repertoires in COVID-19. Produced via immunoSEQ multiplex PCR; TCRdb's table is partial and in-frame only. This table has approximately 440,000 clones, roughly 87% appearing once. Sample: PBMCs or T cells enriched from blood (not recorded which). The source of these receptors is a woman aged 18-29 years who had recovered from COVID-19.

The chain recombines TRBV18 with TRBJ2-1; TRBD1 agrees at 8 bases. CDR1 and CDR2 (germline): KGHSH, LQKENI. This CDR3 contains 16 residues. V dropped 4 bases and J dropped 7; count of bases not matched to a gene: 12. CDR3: CASSRWGTGRDNEQFF. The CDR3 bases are TGTGCCAGCTCACGATGGGGGACAGGTCGAGATAATGAGCAGTTCTTC.

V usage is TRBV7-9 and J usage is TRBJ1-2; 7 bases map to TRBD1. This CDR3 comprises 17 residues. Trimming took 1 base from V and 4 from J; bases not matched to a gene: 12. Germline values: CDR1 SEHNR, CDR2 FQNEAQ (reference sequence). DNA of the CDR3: TGTGCCAGCAGCTTAGAGGGGCGACAGGGACTGCGCTATGGCTACACCTTC. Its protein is CASSLEGRQGLRYGYTF.

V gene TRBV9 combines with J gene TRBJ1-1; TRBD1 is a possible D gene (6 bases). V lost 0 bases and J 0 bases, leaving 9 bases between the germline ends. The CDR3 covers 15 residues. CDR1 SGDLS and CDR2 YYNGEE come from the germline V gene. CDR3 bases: TGTGCCAGCAGCGTAGAGGCAGGGGTGAACACTGAAGCTTTCTTT. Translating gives CASSVEAGVNTEAFF. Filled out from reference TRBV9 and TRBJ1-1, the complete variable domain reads DSGVTQTPKHLITATGQRVTLRCSPRSGDLSVYWYQQSLDQGLQFLIQYYNGEERAKGNILERFSAQQFPDLHSELNLSSLELGDSALYFCASSVEAGVNTEAFFGQGTRLTVV.

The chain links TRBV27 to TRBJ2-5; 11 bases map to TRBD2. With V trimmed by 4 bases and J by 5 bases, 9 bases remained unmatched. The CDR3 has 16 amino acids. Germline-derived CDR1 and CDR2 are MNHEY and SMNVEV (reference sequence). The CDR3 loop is CASSSPRLAGKETQYF. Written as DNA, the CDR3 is TGTGCCAGCAGTTCTCCGAGACTAGCGGGGAAGGAGACCCAGTACTTC.

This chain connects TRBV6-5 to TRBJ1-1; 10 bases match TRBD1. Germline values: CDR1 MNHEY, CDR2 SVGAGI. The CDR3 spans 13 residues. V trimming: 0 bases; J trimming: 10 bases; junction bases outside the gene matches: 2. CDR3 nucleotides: TGTGCCAGCAGTTACTCGGGACAGGGGAGAGCTTTCTTT. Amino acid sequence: CASSYSGQGRAFF.

The CDR3, as DNA: TGTGCCGCACCAAGTTTGAGGCGGGGTGAAGCTTTCTTT. Its translation is CAAPSLRRGEAFF. The rearrangement uses TRBV2 and TRBJ1-1; D remains unclear. Germline lookup yields CDR1 SNHLY and CDR2 FYNNEI. This CDR3 is 13 amino acids long. V gave up 11 bases and J gave up 7 bases, with 20 bases separating them.

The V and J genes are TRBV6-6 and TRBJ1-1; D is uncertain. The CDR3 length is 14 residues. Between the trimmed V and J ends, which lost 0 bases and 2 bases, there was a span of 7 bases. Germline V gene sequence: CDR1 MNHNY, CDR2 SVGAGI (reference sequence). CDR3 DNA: TGTGCCAGCAGTTACTCGAATAGTAACACTGAAGCTTTCTTT. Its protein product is CASSYSNSNTEAFF.

CDR3 sequence (DNA): TGTGCCAGCATTAGAGGAGGGACTGAAGCTTTCTTT. This encodes CASIRGGTEAFF. J is TRBJ1-1 and V is TRBV2; no definite D call. The CDR3 runs 12 residues. CDR1 is SNHLY, CDR2 FYNNEI, per germline. The V gene lost 7 bases and the J gene lost 5 bases, with 11 bases spanning the gap.

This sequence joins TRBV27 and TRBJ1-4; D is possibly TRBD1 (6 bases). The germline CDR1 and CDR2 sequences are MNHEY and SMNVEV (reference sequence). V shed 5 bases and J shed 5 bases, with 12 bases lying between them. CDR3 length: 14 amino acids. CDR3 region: CASSPGQINEKLFF. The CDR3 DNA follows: TGTGCCAGCAGTCCTGGACAGATAAATGAAAAACTGTTTTTT.

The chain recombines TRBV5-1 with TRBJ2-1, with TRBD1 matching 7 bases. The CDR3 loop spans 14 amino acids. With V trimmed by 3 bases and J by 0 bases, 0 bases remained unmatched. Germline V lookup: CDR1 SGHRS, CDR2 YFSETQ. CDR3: CASSWDSSYNEQFF. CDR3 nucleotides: TGCGCCAGCAGCTGGGACAGCTCCTACAATGAGCAGTTCTTC.

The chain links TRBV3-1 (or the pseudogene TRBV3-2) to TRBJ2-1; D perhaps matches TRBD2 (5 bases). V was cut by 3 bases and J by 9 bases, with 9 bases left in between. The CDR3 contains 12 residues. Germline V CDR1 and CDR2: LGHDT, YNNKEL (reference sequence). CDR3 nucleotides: TGTGCCAGCAGCCATCACGCGGGTGAGCAGTTCTTC. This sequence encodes CASSHHAGEQFF.

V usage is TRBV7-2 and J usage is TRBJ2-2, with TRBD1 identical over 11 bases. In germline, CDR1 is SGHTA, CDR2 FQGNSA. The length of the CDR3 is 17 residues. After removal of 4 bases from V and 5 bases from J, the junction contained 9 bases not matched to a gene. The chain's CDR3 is CASSSRAGQGGTGELFF. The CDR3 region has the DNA TGTGCCAGCAGCTCAAGAGCGGGACAGGGGGGGACCGGGGAGCTGTTTTTT.

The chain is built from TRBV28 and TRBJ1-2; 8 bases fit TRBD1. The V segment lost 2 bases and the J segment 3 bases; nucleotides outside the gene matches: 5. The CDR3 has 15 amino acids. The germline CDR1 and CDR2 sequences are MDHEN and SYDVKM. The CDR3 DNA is TGTGCCAGCAGTTTACAGGGGGCCGTGGACTATGGCTACACCTTC. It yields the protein CASSLQGAVDYGYTF.

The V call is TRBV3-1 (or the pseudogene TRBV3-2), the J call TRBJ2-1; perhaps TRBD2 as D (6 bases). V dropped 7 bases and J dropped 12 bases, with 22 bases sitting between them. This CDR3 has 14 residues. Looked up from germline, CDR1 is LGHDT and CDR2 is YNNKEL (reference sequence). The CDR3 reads CASTPGDQTRGQFF. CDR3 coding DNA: TGTGCCAGCACCCCGGGGGACCAAACTCGCGGGCAGTTCTTC.

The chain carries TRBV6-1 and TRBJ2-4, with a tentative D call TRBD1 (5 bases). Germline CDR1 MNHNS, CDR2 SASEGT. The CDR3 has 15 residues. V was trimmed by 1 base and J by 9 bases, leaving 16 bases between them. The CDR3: CASSEVGAGGLIQYF. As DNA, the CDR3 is TGTGCCAGCAGTGAAGTTGGGGCAGGCGGCCTCATTCAGTACTTC.

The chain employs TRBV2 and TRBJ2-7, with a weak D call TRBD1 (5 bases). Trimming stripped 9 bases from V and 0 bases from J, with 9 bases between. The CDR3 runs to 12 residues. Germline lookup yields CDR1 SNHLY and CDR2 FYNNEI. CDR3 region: CASEQASYEQYF. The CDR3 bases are TGTGCCAGTGAACAGGCCTCCTACGAGCAGTACTTC. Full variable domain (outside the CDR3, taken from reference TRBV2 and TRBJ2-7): EPEVTQTPSHQVTQMGQEVILRCVPISNHLYFYWYRQILGQKVEFLVSFYNNEISEKSEIFDDQFSVERPDGSNFTLKIRSTKLEDSAMYFCASEQASYEQYFGPGTRLTVT.

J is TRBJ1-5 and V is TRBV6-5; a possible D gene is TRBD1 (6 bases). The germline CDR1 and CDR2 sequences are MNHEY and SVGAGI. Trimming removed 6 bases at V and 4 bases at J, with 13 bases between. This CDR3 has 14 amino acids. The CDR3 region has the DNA TGTGCCAGCAGGGGGGCAGGTTTAAATCAGCCCCAGCATTTT. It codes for CASRGAGLNQPQHF.

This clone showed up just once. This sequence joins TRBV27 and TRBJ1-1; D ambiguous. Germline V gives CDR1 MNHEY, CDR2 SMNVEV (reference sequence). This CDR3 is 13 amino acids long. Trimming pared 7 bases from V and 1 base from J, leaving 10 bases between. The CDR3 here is CASKGRGNTEAFF. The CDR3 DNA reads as TGTGCCAGCAAAGGACGGGGGAACACTGAAGCTTTCTTT.

CDR3 in amino acids: CATSSGHREAQHF. Here the CDR3 DNA reads TGTGCCACCAGTTCGGGACACCGTGAGGCCCAGCATTTT. The genes are TRBV15 and TRBJ1-5, with TRBD1 as a possible D gene (6 bases). This CDR3 contains 13 residues. CDR1 and CDR2 from the germline V gene are LNHNV and YYDKDF (reference sequence). V dropped 6 bases and J dropped 11 bases, with 17 bases sitting between them. Full variable domain (outside the CDR3, taken from reference TRBV15 and TRBJ1-5): DAMVIQNPRYQVTQFGKPVTLSCSQTLNHNVMYWYQQKSSQAPKLLFHYYDKDFNNEADTPDNFQSRRPNTSFCFLDIRSPGLGDTAMYLCATSSGHREAQHFGDGTRLSIL.

The CDR3 DNA reads as TGTGCCAGCAGTGAAGGGGGGCCAGAAATTAGGCCCCAGCATTTT. It translates to CASSEGGPEIRPQHF. The V and J genes are TRBV6-1 and TRBJ1-5, with D perhaps TRBD1 (6 bases). CDR1 is MNHNS and CDR2 is SASEGT in the germline V gene. V lost 1 base and J 9 bases, leaving 16 bases between the germline ends. This CDR3 spans 15 amino acids.

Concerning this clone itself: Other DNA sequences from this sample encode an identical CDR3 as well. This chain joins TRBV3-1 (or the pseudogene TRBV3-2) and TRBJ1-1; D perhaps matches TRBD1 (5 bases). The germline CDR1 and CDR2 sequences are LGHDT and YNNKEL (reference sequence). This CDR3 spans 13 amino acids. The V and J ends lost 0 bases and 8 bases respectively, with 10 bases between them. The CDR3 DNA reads TGTGCCAGCAGCCAAGATCGACGGGGGGAAGCTTTCTTT. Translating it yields CASSQDRRGEAFF.